Presented here are 29 T cell receptor beta chains from one specimen sequenced in a study of T cells in Graves' hyperthyroidism and ophthalmopathy. Amplified regions were TCR beta CDR3 sequences from RNA transcripts. Carried out on the TCR CDR3, a first-round RT-PCR used the HTBI primer set. TCRdb analysed the multiplex PCR reads with MiXCR anew, one entry per CDR3 protein. The table includes about 290,000 distinct CDR3 sequences, about 15% detected once. Input material: blood. The receptors were sampled from a young man with Graves' hyperthyroidism.

This clonotype was picked up many times. The rearrangement joins TRBV12-3 or TRBV12-4 to TRBJ2-7, with 9 bases aligning to TRBD2. The CDR3 contains 14 residues. Germline trimming cut 6 bases from V and 6 bases from J; bases unmatched to any gene: 9. CDR3 sequence: CASSYSGSRGEQYF. For the CDR3, the DNA is TGTGCCAGCAGCTATAGCGGGAGCCGGGGCGAGCAGTACTTC.

Only a few counts were recorded for this clonotype. The chain has TRBV4-1 and TRBJ2-2; D is uncertain. V lost 4 bases and J 13 bases, leaving 10 bases between the germline ends. This CDR3 region has 11 residues. The germline V gene has CDR1 MGHRA and CDR2 YSYEKL. The CDR3 is CASSPAGWLFF. The CDR3 region has the DNA TGCGCCAGCAGCCCCGCCGGGTGGCTGTTTTTT.

This clonotype was found many times. V gene TRBV28 combines with J gene TRBJ2-3, with 8 nucleotides matching TRBD1. The V gene end was trimmed by 3 bases and the J gene end by 0 bases; junction bases not matched to a gene: 5. Germline V lookup: CDR1 MDHEN, CDR2 SYDVKM. This CDR3 comprises 16 residues. CDR3 in DNA: TGTGCCAGCAGTTTTGGGGACAGGCTAAGCACAGATACGCAGTATTTT. Translated, it gives CASSFGDRLSTDTQYF.

As regards this clonotype: It may be a read error: a sequence one base away is much more abundant. This chain links TRBV30 with TRBJ2-5, with a weak D call TRBD2 (6 bases). CDR3 size: 12 residues. Germline V CDR1 and CDR2: GTSNPN, SVGIG (reference sequence). The CDR3 bases are TGTGCCTGGGGGGGGTCCCAAGAGGCCCAGTACTTC. Translation: CAWGGSQEAQYF.

There are many counts of this clonotype. The rearrangement uses TRBV12-3 or TRBV12-4 and TRBJ2-7, with D hard to call. V lost 2 bases to trimming and J lost 2 bases, with 7 bases between them. This CDR3 has 13 residues. The CDR3 nucleotides read TGTGCCAGCAGTTTAATCAGGACCTACGAGCAGTACTTC. Translation gives CASSLIRTYEQYF.

J is TRBJ1-3 and V is TRBV5-1, with D hard to call. Germline CDR1 SGHRS, CDR2 YFSETQ. The CDR3 has 14 amino acids. Trimming took off 6 bases at V and 2 bases at J, with 12 bases between the two ends. The CDR3 region has the DNA TGCGCCAGCACCGACCATTACACTGGAAACACCATATATTTT. Translation gives CASTDHYTGNTIYF.

This clonotype was picked up a small number of times. The V gene is TRBV7-9, the J gene TRBJ2-5; D is unresolved. V was clipped by 5 bases and J by 1 base, with 5 bases between them. CDR1 SEHNR and CDR2 FQNEAQ come from the germline V gene (reference sequence). The CDR3 has 12 amino acids. CDR3 sequence reads: CASSQTQETQYF. The CDR3 DNA reads TGTGCCAGCAGCCAAACCCAAGAGACCCAGTACTTC.

In its sample, this clonotype was seen many times. V and J are TRBV3-1 and TRBJ2-7; D tentatively reads TRBD1 or TRBD2 (6 bases each). The V end lost 4 bases, the J end lost 7 bases, and 14 bases lay between the germline ends. The CDR3 is made up of 13 amino acids. Germline V gene lookup returns CDR1 LGHDT and CDR2 YNNKEL (reference sequence). The CDR3 nucleotides are TGTGCCAGCAGCCGGACTCTAGGGGGGGAGCAGTACTTC. The encoded protein is CASSRTLGGEQYF.

This chain links TRBV9 with TRBJ1-1; 7 positions match TRBD1. The trim removed 3 bases at V and 11 bases at J, leaving 7 bases unmatched. This CDR3 region has 12 residues. Germline loops: CDR1 SGDLS, CDR2 YYNGEE. The DNA of the CDR3 is TGTGCCAGCAGCGCCGGAGGGGGCCGGGCTTTCTTT. Translating it yields CASSAGGGRAFF.

The V gene is TRBV5-1, the J gene TRBJ2-2; D not resolved. The CDR3 extends over 13 amino acids. Germline V gene lookup returns CDR1 SGHRS and CDR2 YFSETQ. V shed 6 bases and J shed 0 bases, with 6 bases lying between them. The DNA of the CDR3 is TGCGCCAGCAACACTGCGAACACCGGGGAGCTGTTTTTT. Translated: CASNTANTGELFF.

V usage is TRBV20-1 and J usage is TRBJ2-7, with TRBD2 identical over 11 bases. V lost 6 bases, J lost 6 bases, and 19 bases stayed unmatched. Germline V CDR1 and CDR2: DFQATT, SNEGSKA (reference sequence). The CDR3 extends over 17 amino acids. DNA for the CDR3: TGCAGTGCACTCCCAAAGCAAACTAGCGGGAGTCCCCTCGAGCAGTACTTC. Amino acids: CSALPKQTSGSPLEQYF.

J is TRBJ2-3 and V is TRBV20-1, with 11 positions matching TRBD2. From germline, CDR1 is DFQATT and CDR2 SNEGSKA (reference sequence). The CDR3 runs to 16 residues. After removal of 7 bases from V and 0 bases from J, the junction contained 9 bases not matched to a gene. The DNA of the CDR3 is TGCAGTGGTCAGCCGGGACTAGCGGAGAGCACAGATACGCAGTATTTT. Translating gives CSGQPGLAESTDTQYF.

This clonotype was observed a handful of times. The chain links TRBV19 to TRBJ1-5; unclear D gene. This CDR3 is 16 amino acids long. Trimming shortened V by 1 base and J by 0 bases, and 10 bases separated the two germline ends. Looked up from germline, CDR1 is LNHDA and CDR2 is SQIVND (reference sequence). The CDR3 here is CASSIGQYYSNQPQHF. The CDR3 nucleotides read TGTGCCAGTAGTATAGGGCAGTACTATAGCAATCAGCCCCAGCATTTT.

There are many counts of this clonotype. The rearrangement uses TRBV3-1 and TRBJ1-4; TRBD1 agrees at 9 bases. Germline loops: CDR1 LGHDT, CDR2 YNNKEL (reference sequence). CDR3 length equals 16 residues. V trimming: 3 bases; J trimming: 2 bases; junction bases outside the gene matches: 4. In DNA, the CDR3 is TGTGCCAGCAGCCAGACAGGGGGGGCGACTAATGAAAAACTGTTTTTT. Its translation is CASSQTGGATNEKLFF.

The chain has TRBV28 and TRBJ2-7, with D possibly being TRBD2 (5 bases). CDR3 length equals 13 residues. In germline, CDR1 is MDHEN, CDR2 SYDVKM. Trimming left V 7 bases short and J 0 bases short, with 10 bases between. The CDR3 loop reads CASMEESSYEQYF. The CDR3 DNA reads TGTGCCAGCATGGAGGAAAGCTCCTACGAGCAGTACTTC.

This clonotype has just a few counts. This chain joins TRBV5-1 and TRBJ2-1, with TRBD1 matching 7 bases. Germline CDR1 SGHRS, CDR2 YFSETQ. This CDR3 has 13 residues. Trimming at V came to 4 bases and at J to 7 bases, leaving 5 bases not matched to a gene. This CDR3 reads CASSPDRRNEQFF. The CDR3 nucleotides read TGCGCCAGCAGCCCGGACAGGAGGAATGAGCAGTTCTTC. The complete variable domain, with remaining parts taken from reference TRBV5-1 and TRBJ2-1, reads KAGVTQTPRYLIKTRGQQVTLSCSPISGHRSVSWYQQTPGQGLQFLFEYFSETQRNKGNFPGRFSGRQFSNSRSEMNVSTLELGDSALYLCASSPDRRNEQFFGPGTRLTVL.

In this sample, this clonotype turned up many times. The gene calls are TRBV27 and TRBJ1-1; D call uncertain. The V and J ends lost 7 bases and 1 base respectively, with 13 bases between them. Looked up from germline, CDR1 is MNHEY and CDR2 is SMNVEV (reference sequence). This CDR3 region has 14 residues. CDR3 sequence: CASNGDGRNTEAFF. CDR3 in DNA: TGTGCCAGCAATGGCGACGGGAGGAACACTGAAGCTTTCTTT.

This clonotype was counted a few times. Since a much larger clone is just one base distant, this may be a read error. The chain links TRBV2 to TRBJ1-6, with D hard to call. This CDR3 has 12 amino acids. The germline V and J ends were trimmed by 7 bases and 12 bases, with 13 bases remaining between them. Germline CDR1 is SNHLY and CDR2 is FYNNEI. This CDR3 is CASTKEGKPLHF. The CDR3 coding sequence is TGTGCCAGCACGAAAGAAGGGAAACCCCTCCACTTT.

J is TRBJ2-7 and V is TRBV30; D may correspond to TRBD1 or TRBD2 (5 bases each). The germline V and J ends were trimmed by 2 bases and 6 bases, with 11 bases remaining between them. The germline CDR1 and CDR2 sequences are GTSNPN and SVGIG (reference sequence). The CDR3 covers 12 residues. DNA of the CDR3: TGTGCCTGGAGTCCCCCGGGGCGCGAGCAGTACTTC. Its translation: CAWSPPGREQYF.

This clonotype was seen repeatedly, ten times or more. The V and J genes are TRBV18 and TRBJ2-2; D gene unclear. The CDR3 is 15 amino acids. Trimming stripped 3 bases from V and 0 bases from J, with 8 bases between. CDR1 and CDR2 (germline): KGHSH, LQKENI. CDR3 sequence (DNA): TGTGCCAGCTCACCGCGGAACTCGAACACCGGGGAGCTGTTTTTT. Translation gives CASSPRNSNTGELFF.

This clonotype has just one count. The chain joins TRBV2 to TRBJ1-2; the D is unclear. Germline CDR1 is SNHLY and CDR2 is FYNNEI. The CDR3 consists of 15 residues. The V end was cut by 7 bases, the J end by 10 bases, with 25 bases between. The CDR3 loop reads CASTRESGPGITYTF. The CDR3, as DNA: TGTGCCAGCACTCGGGAATCCGGACCGGGAATAACCTACACCTTC.

The table lists this clonotype with a count of one. The chain recombines TRBV4-1 with TRBJ2-7; 13 bases map to TRBD2. With V trimmed by 3 bases and J by 5 bases, 4 bases remained unmatched. Germline CDR1 is MGHRA and CDR2 is YSYEKL. The CDR3 extends over 15 amino acids. CDR3 in amino acids: CASSHDGLAGDEQYF. The CDR3 DNA is TGCGCCAGCAGCCATGATGGACTAGCGGGAGACGAGCAGTACTTC.

The chain is built from TRBV12-3 or TRBV12-4 and TRBJ1-5; D gene unclear. Trimming took off 5 bases at V and 0 bases at J, with 17 bases between the two ends. This CDR3 is built from 17 residues. The CDR3 region is CASSLVAGGNSNQPQHF. The CDR3 DNA reads TGTGCCAGCAGTCTGGTTGCAGGAGGTAATAGCAATCAGCCCCAGCATTTT.

This clonotype occurred many times. The V gene is TRBV2, the J gene TRBJ2-2; D might be TRBD1 (6 bases). The CDR3 has 14 residues. With 7 bases removed from V and 8 bases from J, the gap between germline ends came to 17 bases. Per the germline V gene, CDR1 is SNHLY and CDR2 is FYNNEI. CDR3 sequence (DNA): TGTGCCAGCAAGGAACAGGGATCGTCTGGGGAGCTGTTTTTT. Protein product: CASKEQGSSGELFF.

This clonotype occurred many times. The chain couples TRBV12-5 to TRBJ2-1; 10 nucleotides match TRBD2. The germline V gene has CDR1 LGHNT and CDR2 FRNRAP. J gave up 5 bases and V 6 bases, and 13 bases lay outside the gene matches. This CDR3 contains 17 residues. The CDR3 region is CASGNLLAGGIHNEQFF. The CDR3 nucleotides are TGTGCTAGTGGCAATCTCTTAGCGGGAGGAATTCACAATGAGCAGTTCTTC. Full variable domain (missing parts from reference TRBV12-5 and TRBJ2-1): DARVTQTPRHKVTEMGQEVTMRCQPILGHNTVFWYRQTMMQGLELLAYFRNRAPLDDSGMPKDRFSAEMPDATLATLKIQPSEPRDSAVYFCASGNLLAGGIHNEQFFGPGTRLTVL.

This clonotype has a count of ten or more. This chain uses TRBV6-1 with TRBJ1-1, with D maybe TRBD1 (5 bases). CDR1 MNHNS and CDR2 SASEGT come from the germline V gene. Between the trimmed V and J ends, which lost 3 bases and 10 bases, there was a span of 18 bases. The CDR3 consists of 14 residues. CDR3 protein: CASSEETGRGGAFF. In DNA form, the CDR3 reads TGTGCCAGCAGTGAGGAAACCGGTCGCGGGGGAGCTTTCTTT.

This clonotype was seen a few times. A much larger clone sits a single nucleotide away, making a read error possible. This chain uses TRBV7-8 with TRBJ2-1; the match to TRBD2 covers 8 bases. Looked up from germline, CDR1 is SGHVS and CDR2 is FQNEAQ. The CDR3 contains 15 residues. The ends lost 0 bases at V and 8 bases at J; junction bases unmatched: 6. Here the CDR3 reads CASSLARLAIDEQFF. In DNA form, the CDR3 reads TGTGCCAGCAGCTTAGCGAGACTAGCGATCGATGAGCAGTTCTTC.

The sample holds many counts of this clonotype. The chain couples TRBV7-2 to TRBJ2-7; 11 positions agree with TRBD2. The CDR3 has 16 residues. Trimming removed 4 bases from V and 1 base from J; junction bases left unmatched: 6. Germline values: CDR1 SGHTA, CDR2 FQGNSA. The chain's CDR3 is CASSSPRLAGSYEQYF. CDR3 sequence (DNA): TGTGCCAGCAGCTCCCCAAGACTAGCGGGGTCCTACGAGCAGTACTTC.

This clonotype was detected a few times. The chain uses TRBV30 and TRBJ2-1, with D possibly TRBD2 on 6 matching bases. Germline CDR1 reads GTSNPN; CDR2 reads SVGIG (reference sequence). V was pared by 5 bases and J by 5 bases, with 13 bases between. The CDR3 sequence is 13 residues long. DNA of the CDR3: TGTGCCTGGGTACTTAGCGGACACAATGAGCAGTTCTTC. This sequence encodes CAWVLSGHNEQFF.